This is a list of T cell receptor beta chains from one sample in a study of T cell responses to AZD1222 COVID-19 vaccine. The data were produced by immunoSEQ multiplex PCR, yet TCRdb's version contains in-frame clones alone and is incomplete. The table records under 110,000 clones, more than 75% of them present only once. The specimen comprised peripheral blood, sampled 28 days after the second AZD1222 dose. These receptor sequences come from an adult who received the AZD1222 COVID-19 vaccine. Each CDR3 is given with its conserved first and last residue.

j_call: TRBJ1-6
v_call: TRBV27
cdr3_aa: CASSFSGTGTFSPLHF

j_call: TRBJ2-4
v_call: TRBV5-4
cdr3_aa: CASSLGRQGKNIQYF

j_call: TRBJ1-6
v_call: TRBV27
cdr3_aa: CASTRSSYNSPLHF

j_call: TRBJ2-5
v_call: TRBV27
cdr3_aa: CASSLRGLREAKETQYF

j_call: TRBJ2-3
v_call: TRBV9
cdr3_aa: CASSSAALQSTDTQYF

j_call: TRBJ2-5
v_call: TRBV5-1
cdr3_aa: CASSPRTGEETQYF

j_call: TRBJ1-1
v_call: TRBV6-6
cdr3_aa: CASTRDRAGATEAFF

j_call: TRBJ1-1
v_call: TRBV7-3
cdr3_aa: CASSSGGVNTEAFF

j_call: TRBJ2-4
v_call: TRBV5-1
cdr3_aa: CASSPMGQGNIQYF

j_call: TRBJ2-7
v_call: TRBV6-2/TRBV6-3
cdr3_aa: CASSLILAALSYEQYF

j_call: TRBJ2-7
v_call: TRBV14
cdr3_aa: CASSHLGRSSSYEQYF

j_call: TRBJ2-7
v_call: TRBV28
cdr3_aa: CASSGLAGFYEQYF

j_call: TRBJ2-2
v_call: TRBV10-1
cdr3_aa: CASSGQHTGELFF